The 10 T cell receptor beta chains below were found in one sample sequenced in a study of T cells after yellow fever vaccination. TCRdb re-called the 5' RACE reads with MiXCR, one entry per CDR3 protein. The sample comprises about 340,000 distinct CDR3 sequences, under 15% of which are singletons, and 2.5% to 3.5% rests with the top ten. This sample comprised CD4+ T cells sorted from PBMCs, obtained 15 days after the yellow fever booster vaccination. The source is a man between 18 and 35 years old who received the YFV17D yellow fever vaccine.

This clonotype has more than one count but fewer than ten. The J gene is TRBJ2-2, the V gene TRBV7-9, with unresolved D. V was trimmed by 5 bases and J by 7 bases, leaving 11 bases between them. This CDR3 contains 13 residues. The germline V gene encodes CDR1 SEHNR and CDR2 FQNEAQ (reference sequence). The CDR3 DNA reads TGTGCCAGCAGCCACTACTTGGACGGGGAGCTGTTTTTT. Amino acids: CASSHYLDGELFF.

The chain combines TRBV19 with TRBJ2-2; possible D gene TRBD1, 5 bases. This CDR3 is 13 amino acids long. Trimming removed 8 bases at V and 6 bases at J, with 13 bases between. The germline V gene encodes CDR1 LNHDA and CDR2 SQIVND (reference sequence). CDR3 sequence reads: CASCKQVPGELFF. The CDR3 nucleotides are TGTGCCAGTTGCAAACAGGTGCCCGGGGAGCTGTTTTTT.

This clonotype has at least ten counts. The chain joins TRBV15 to TRBJ2-3; D is undetermined. The V gene lost 1 base and the J gene lost 2 bases, with 10 bases spanning the gap. Germline assignment: CDR1 LNHNV and CDR2 YYDKDF (reference sequence). This CDR3 is 15 amino acids long. CDR3 sequence: CATSRASEPTDTQYF. The CDR3 coding sequence is TGTGCCACCAGCAGAGCATCGGAACCCACAGATACGCAGTATTTT. The whole variable domain, remainder taken from reference TRBV15 and TRBJ2-3, is DAMVIQNPRYQVTQFGKPVTLSCSQTLNHNVMYWYQQKSSQAPKLLFHYYDKDFNNEADTPDNFQSRRPNTSFCFLDIRSPGLGDTAMYLCATSRASEPTDTQYFGPGTRLTVL.

This chain connects TRBV27 to TRBJ1-6; no firm D call. The germline V and J ends were trimmed by 3 bases and 8 bases, with 11 bases remaining between them. Germline CDR1 MNHEY, CDR2 SMNVEV (reference sequence). This CDR3 has 14 residues. The CDR3 bases are TGTGCCAGCAGTTTCGCCAGGCTCGATTCACCCCTCCACTTT. Translation gives CASSFARLDSPLHF.

The chain uses TRBV7-2 and TRBJ2-7; 9 nucleotides line up with TRBD1. The CDR3 is made up of 13 amino acids. Germline CDR1 reads SGHTA; CDR2 reads FQGNSA. Trimming took 4 bases from V and 5 from J; bases not matched to a gene: 3. CDR3 nucleotide sequence: TGTGCCAGCAGCTCCCGGACAGGGGACGAGCAGTACTTC. This encodes CASSSRTGDEQYF. Variable domain in full (rest from reference TRBV7-2 and TRBJ2-7): GAGVSQSPSNKVTEKGKDVELRCDPISGHTALYWYRQSLGQGLEFLIYFQGNSAPDKSGLPSDRFSAERTGGSVSTLTIQRTQQEDSAVYLCASSSRTGDEQYFGPGTRLTVT.

This clonotype has more than one count but fewer than ten. The chain carries TRBV7-2 and TRBJ2-2, with D perhaps matching TRBD2 (5 bases). Trimming left V 6 bases short and J 3 bases short, with 14 bases between. The CDR3 has 15 amino acids. CDR1 is SGHTA, CDR2 FQGNSA, per germline. The CDR3 region is CASSTGAGYTGELFF. Written as DNA, the CDR3 is TGTGCCAGCAGTACCGGTGCGGGTTACACCGGGGAGCTGTTTTTT.

The rearrangement links TRBV20-1 to TRBJ1-5; the D is unclear. V was cut by 3 bases and J by 0 bases, with 12 bases left in between. The germline V gene has CDR1 DFQATT and CDR2 SNEGSKA (reference sequence). The CDR3 has 15 amino acids. CDR3 sequence (DNA): TGCAGTGCTAGCCCGGCCGGTATTAGCAATCAGCCCCAGCATTTT. Translated, it gives CSASPAGISNQPQHF.

V usage is TRBV6-2 or TRBV6-3 and J usage is TRBJ2-5, with TRBD2 identical over 7 bases. The CDR3 is 14 residues long. Germline trimming cut 7 bases from V and 5 bases from J; bases unmatched to any gene: 10. CDR1 is MNHEY, CDR2 SVGEGT, per germline. DNA for the CDR3: TGTGCCAGCACCTTAGCGGGTACTGGGGAGACCCAGTACTTC. Its translation: CASTLAGTGETQYF.

This clonotype was observed many times. This chain connects TRBV7-3 to TRBJ2-3, with 10 bases identical to TRBD1. V was pared by 2 bases and J by 2 bases, with 4 bases of the junction left unmatched. The CDR3 covers 16 residues. Germline V gene lookup returns CDR1 SGHTA and CDR2 FQGTGA. CDR3 sequence reads: CASSLSGTGVTDTQYF. CDR3 DNA: TGTGCCAGCAGCTTATCCGGGACAGGGGTCACAGATACGCAGTATTTT.

The J gene is TRBJ2-1, the V gene TRBV6-5; D perhaps matches TRBD1 (6 bases). Trimming removed 5 bases from V and 5 bases from J, with 13 bases in between. CDR3 size: 14 residues. The germline V gene encodes CDR1 MNHEY and CDR2 SVGAGI. CDR3 residues: CASSVNRADNEQFF. CDR3 DNA: TGTGCCAGCAGTGTCAACAGGGCGGACAATGAGCAGTTCTTC.